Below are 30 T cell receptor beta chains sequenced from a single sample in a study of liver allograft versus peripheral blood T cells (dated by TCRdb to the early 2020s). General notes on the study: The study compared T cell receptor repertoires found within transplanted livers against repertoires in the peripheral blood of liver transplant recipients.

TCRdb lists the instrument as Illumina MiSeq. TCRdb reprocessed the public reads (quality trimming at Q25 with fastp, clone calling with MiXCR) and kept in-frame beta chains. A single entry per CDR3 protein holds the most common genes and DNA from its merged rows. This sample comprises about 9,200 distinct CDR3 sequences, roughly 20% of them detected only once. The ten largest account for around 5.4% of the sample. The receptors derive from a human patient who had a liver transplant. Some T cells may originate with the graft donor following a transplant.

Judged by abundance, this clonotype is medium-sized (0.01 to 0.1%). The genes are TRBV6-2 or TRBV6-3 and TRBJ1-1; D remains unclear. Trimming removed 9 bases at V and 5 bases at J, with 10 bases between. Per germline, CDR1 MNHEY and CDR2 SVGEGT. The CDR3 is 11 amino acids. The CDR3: CASQMSTEAFF. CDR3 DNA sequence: TGTGCCAGTCAGATGAGTACTGAAGCTTTCTTT.

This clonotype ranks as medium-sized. The DNA for the CDR3 is TGTGCCAGCTCACCAGTCTTCGACAGGGTGATGGAAGGCTACACCTTC. Amino acid sequence: CASSPVFDRVMEGYTF. V gene TRBV18 combines with J gene TRBJ1-2; TRBD1 matches at 7 bases. The germline gives CDR1 KGHSH, CDR2 LQKENI. The CDR3 consists of 16 residues. V gave up 2 bases and J gave up 8 bases; unmatched junction bases: 14. Full variable domain (outside the CDR3, taken from reference TRBV18 and TRBJ1-2): NAGVMQNPRHLVRRRGQEARLRCSPMKGHSHVYWYRQLPEEGLKFMVYLQKENIIDESGMPKERFSAEFPKEGPSILRIQQVVRGDSAAYFCASSPVFDRVMEGYTFGSGTRLTVV.

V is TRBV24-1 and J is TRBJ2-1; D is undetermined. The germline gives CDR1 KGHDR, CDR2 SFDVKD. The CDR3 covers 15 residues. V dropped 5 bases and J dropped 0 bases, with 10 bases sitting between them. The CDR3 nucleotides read TGTGCCACCAGTGGTAGTTATAACTCCTACAATGAGCAGTTCTTC. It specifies CATSGSYNSYNEQFF.

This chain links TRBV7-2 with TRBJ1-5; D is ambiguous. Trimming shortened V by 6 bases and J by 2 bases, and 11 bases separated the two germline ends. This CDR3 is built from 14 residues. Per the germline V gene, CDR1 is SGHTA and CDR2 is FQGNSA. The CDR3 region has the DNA TGTGCCAGCAGTCGGACGGGAGGCAATCAGCCCCAGCATTTT. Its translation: CASSRTGGNQPQHF.

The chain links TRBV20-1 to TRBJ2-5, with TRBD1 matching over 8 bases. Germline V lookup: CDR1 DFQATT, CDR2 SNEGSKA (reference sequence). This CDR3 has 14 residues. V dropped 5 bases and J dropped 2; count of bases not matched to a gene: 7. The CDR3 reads CSAERNRGQETQYF. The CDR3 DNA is TGCAGTGCTGAGCGAAACAGGGGGCAAGAGACCCAGTACTTC.

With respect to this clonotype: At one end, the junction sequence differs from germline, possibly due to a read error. CDR3 sequence: CASSSRLASSNEQFF. CDR3 in DNA: TGTGCCAGCAGCTCTAGACTAGCCTCCTCCAATGAGCAGTTCTTC. The chain carries TRBV11-2 and TRBJ2-1; 7 bases fit TRBD2. This CDR3 region has 15 residues. Per the germline V gene, CDR1 is SGHAT and CDR2 is FQNNGV. Variable domain in full (rest from reference TRBV11-2 and TRBJ2-1): EAGVAQSPRYKIIEKRQSVAFWCNPISGHATLYWYQQILGQGPKLLIQFQNNGVVDDSQLPKDRFSAERLKGVDSTLKIQPAKLEDSAVYLCASSSRLASSNEQFFGPGTRLTVL.

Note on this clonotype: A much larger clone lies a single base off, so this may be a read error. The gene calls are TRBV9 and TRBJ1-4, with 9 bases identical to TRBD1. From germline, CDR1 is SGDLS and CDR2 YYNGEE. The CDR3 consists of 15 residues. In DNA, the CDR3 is TGTGCCAGCAGCGTCGGACAGGGGACTATTGAAAAACTGTTTTTT. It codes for CASSVGQGTIEKLFF.

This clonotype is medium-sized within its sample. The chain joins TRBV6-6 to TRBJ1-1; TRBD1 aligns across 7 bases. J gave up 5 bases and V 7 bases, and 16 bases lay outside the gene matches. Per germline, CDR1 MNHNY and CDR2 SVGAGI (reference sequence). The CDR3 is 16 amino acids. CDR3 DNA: TGTGCCAGCACAACCCGGCGGACAGGCGGGAGGACTGAAGCTTTCTTT. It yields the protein CASTTRRTGGRTEAFF.

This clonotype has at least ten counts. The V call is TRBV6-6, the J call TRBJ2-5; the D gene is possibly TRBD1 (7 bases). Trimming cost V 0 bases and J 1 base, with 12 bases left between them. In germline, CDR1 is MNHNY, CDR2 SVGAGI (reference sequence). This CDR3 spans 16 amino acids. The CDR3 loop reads CASSYSEGAIQETQYF. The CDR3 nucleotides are TGTGCCAGCAGTTACTCGGAGGGGGCGATCCAAGAGACCCAGTACTTC.

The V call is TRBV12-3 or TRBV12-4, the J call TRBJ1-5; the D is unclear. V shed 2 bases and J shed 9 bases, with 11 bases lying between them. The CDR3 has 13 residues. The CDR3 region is CASSLSRGGPQHF. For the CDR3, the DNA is TGTGCCAGCAGTTTAAGCCGAGGAGGGCCCCAGCATTTT.

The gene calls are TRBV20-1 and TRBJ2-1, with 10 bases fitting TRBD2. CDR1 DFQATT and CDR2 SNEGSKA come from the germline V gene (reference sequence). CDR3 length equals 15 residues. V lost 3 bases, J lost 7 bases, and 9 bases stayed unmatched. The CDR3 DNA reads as TGCAGTGCTAGGGCTAGCGGGAGTTGGCAAAATGAGCAGTTCTTC. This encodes CSARASGSWQNEQFF.

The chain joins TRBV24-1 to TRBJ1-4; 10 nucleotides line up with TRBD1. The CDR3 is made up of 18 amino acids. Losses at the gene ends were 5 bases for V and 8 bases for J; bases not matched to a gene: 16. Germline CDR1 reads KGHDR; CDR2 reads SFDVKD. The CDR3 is CATSVVPSRGTGDEKLFF. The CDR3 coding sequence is TGTGCCACCAGTGTCGTACCCTCCCGAGGGACAGGGGACGAAAAACTGTTTTTT.

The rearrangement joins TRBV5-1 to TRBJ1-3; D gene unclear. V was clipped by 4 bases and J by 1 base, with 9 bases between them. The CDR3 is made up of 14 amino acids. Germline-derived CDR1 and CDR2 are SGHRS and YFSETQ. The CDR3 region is CASSVETSGNTIYF. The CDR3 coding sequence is TGCGCCAGCAGCGTCGAAACTTCTGGAAACACCATATATTTT. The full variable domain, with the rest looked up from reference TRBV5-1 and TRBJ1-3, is KAGVTQTPRYLIKTRGQQVTLSCSPISGHRSVSWYQQTPGQGLQFLFEYFSETQRNKGNFPGRFSGRQFSNSRSEMNVSTLELGDSALYLCASSVETSGNTIYFGEGSWLTVV.

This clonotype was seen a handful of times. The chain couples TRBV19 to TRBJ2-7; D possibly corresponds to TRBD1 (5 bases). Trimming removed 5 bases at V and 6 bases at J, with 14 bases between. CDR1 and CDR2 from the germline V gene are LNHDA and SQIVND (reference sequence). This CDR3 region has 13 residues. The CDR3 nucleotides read TGTGCCAGTAGTGCCAGGGAAGCCTCCGAGCAGTACTTC. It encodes CASSAREASEQYF.

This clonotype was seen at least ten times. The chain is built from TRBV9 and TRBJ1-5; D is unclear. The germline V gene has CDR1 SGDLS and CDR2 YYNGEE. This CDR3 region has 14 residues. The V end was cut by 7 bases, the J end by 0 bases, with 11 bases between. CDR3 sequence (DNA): TGTGCCAGCGGTAGCGATTATAGCAATCAGCCCCAGCATTTT. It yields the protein CASGSDYSNQPQHF.

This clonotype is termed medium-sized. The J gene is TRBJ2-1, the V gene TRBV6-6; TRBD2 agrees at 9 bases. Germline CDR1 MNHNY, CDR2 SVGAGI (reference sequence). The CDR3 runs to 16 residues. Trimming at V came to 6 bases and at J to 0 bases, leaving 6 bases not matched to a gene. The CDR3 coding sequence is TGTGCCAGCAGAAGACTAGCGGAGTCCTCCTACAATGAGCAGTTCTTC. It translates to CASRRLAESSYNEQFF.

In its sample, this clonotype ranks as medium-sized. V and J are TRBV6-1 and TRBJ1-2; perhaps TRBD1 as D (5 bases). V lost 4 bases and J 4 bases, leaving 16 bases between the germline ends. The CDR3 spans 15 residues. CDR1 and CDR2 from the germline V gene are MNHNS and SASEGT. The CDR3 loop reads CASSVVDIVTYGYTF. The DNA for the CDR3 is TGTGCCAGCAGTGTGGTGGACATCGTGACCTATGGCTACACCTTC.

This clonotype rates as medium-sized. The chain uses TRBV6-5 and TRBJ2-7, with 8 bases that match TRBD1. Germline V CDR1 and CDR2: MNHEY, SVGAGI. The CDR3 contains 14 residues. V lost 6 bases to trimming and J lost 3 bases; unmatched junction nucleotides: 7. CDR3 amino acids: CASRRTGGNYEQYF. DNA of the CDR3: TGTGCCAGCAGGAGAACAGGGGGAAACTACGAGCAGTACTTC.

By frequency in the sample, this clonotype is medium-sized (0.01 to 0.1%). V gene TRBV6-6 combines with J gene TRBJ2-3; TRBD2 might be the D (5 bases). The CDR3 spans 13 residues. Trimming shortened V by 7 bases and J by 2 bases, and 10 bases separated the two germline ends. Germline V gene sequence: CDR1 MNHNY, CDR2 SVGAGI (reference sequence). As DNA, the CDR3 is TGTGCCAGCAACCGGGGTGCCACAGATACGCAGTATTTT. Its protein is CASNRGATDTQYF.

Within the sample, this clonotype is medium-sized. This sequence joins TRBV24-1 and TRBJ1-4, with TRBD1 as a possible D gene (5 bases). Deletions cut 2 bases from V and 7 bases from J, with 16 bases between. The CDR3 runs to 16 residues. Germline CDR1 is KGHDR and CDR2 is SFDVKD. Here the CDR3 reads CATSDSTGDLGEKLFF. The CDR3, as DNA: TGTGCCACCAGTGATTCCACCGGGGACTTAGGTGAAAAACTGTTTTTT.

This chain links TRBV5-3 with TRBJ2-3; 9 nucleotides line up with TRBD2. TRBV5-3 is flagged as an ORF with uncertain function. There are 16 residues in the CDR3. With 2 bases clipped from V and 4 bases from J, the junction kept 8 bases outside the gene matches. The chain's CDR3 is CARSFCLAGRADTQYF. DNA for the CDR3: TGTGCCAGAAGCTTCTGCCTAGCGGGAAGGGCAGATACGCAGTATTTT.

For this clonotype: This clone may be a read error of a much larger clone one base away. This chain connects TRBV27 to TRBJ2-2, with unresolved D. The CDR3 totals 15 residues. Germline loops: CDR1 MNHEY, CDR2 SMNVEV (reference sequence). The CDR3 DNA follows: TGTACCAGCAGTTACGCCATCGTGAACACCGGGGAGCTGTTTTTT. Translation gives CTSSYAIVNTGELFF.

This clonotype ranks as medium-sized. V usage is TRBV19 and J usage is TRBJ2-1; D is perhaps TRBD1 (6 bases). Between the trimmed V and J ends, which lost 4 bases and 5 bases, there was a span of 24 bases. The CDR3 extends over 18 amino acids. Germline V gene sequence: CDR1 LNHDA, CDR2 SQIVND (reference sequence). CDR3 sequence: CASSTPLRWAGENNEQFF. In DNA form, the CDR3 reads TGTGCCAGTAGTACACCCCTCCGTTGGGCAGGGGAAAACAATGAGCAGTTCTTC.

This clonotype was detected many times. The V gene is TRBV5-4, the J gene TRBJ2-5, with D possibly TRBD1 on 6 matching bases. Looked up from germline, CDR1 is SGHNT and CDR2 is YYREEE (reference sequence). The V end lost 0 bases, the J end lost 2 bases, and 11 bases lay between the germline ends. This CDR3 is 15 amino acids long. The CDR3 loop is CASSLDAGQQETQYF. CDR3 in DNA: TGTGCCAGCAGCTTGGATGCTGGACAGCAAGAGACCCAGTACTTC.

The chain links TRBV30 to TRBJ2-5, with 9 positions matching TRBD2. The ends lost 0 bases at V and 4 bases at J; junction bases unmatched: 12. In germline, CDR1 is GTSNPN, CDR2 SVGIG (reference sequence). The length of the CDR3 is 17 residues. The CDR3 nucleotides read TGTGCCTGGAGTGTCCGCGGTTTTGCGGGGGGGGGAGAGACCCAGTACTTC. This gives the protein CAWSVRGFAGGGETQYF. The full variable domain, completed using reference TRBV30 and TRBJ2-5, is SQTIHQWPATLVQPVGSPLSLECTVEGTSNPNLYWYRQAAGRGLQLLFYSVGIGQISSEVPQNLSASRPQDRQFILSSKKLLLSDSGFYLCAWSVRGFAGGGETQYFGPGTRLLVL.

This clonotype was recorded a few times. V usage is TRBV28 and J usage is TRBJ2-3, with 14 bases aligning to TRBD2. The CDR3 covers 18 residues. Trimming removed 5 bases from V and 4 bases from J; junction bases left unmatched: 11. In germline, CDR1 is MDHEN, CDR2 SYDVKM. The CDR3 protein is CASSEPGQGLAGADTQYF. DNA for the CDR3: TGTGCCAGCAGTGAACCGGGACAGGGACTAGCGGGAGCAGATACGCAGTATTTT.

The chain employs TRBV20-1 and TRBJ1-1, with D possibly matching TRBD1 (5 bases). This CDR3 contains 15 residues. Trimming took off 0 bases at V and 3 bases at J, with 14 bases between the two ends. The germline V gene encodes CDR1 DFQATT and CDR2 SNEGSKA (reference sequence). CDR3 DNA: TGCAGTGCTAGAGAAAGCCGCCGGGGGGACACTGAAGCTTTCTTT. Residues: CSARESRRGDTEAFF.

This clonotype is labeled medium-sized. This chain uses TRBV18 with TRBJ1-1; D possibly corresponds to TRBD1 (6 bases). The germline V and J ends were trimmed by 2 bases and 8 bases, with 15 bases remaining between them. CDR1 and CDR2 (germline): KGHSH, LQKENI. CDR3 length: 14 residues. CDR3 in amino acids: CASSPKLQTGEAFF. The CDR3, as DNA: TGTGCCAGCTCACCAAAACTTCAGACAGGAGAAGCTTTCTTT. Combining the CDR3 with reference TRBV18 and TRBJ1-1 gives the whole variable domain NAGVMQNPRHLVRRRGQEARLRCSPMKGHSHVYWYRQLPEEGLKFMVYLQKENIIDESGMPKERFSAEFPKEGPSILRIQQVVRGDSAAYFCASSPKLQTGEAFFGQGTRLTVV.

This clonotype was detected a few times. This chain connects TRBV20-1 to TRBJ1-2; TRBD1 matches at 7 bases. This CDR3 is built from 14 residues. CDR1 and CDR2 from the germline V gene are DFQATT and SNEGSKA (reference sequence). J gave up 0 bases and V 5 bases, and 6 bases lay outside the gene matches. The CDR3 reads CSAEDRLANYGYTF. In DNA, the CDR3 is TGCAGTGCTGAGGACAGGCTAGCTAACTATGGCTACACCTTC.

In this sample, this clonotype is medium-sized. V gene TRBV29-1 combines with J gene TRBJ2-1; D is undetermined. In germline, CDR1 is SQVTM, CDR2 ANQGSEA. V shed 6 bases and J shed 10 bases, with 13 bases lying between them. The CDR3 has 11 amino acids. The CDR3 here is CSVQTGFEQFF. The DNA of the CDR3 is TGCAGCGTCCAGACGGGTTTCGAGCAGTTCTTC.